Given below is one T cell receptor (beta chain) in context. The assay was immunoSEQ multiplex PCR, and TCRdb's table has in-frame clones only and misses some. This table has around 190,000 clones, roughly 84% appearing once. The germline gives CDR1 LGHDT, CDR2 YNNKEL (reference sequence). This CDR3 spans 15 amino acids. Trimming took 0 bases from V and 5 from J, leaving 13 bases between them. The sample belongs to a study of blood T cell repertoires in COVID-19. The material sequenced was PBMCs or T cells enriched from blood (not recorded which). The chain uses TRBV3-1 (or the pseudogene TRBV3-2) and TRBJ2-5; the D is unclear. The sequence came from a woman in her 30s who had recovered from COVID-19. The CDR3: CASSQDLSSLETQYF. The CDR3 DNA sequence: TGTGCCAGCAGCCAAGATTTGTCGAGTCTGGAGACCCAGTACTTC.